This T cell receptor (beta chain) came from a study of CD8+ T cells in alopecia areata. Study-wide background: Oral tofacitinib (5 to 10 mg twice daily) was administered to treated patients.

CDR1 is SGHRS, CDR2 YFSETQ, per germline. V was shortened by 2 bases and J by 4 bases, with 10 bases between the two germline ends. This CDR3 is built from 13 residues. TCR sequencing used cDNA made by reverse transcription of extracted RNA. Clones were read by immunoSEQ multiplex PCR, and TCRdb kept only the in-frame ones, dropping some. The sample shows under 150,000 clones, more than 40% of them seen only once. This clone occurred a few times. Treatment specified: oral pan-JAK inhibitor, 5-10 mg twice daily. The receptor's source is a human donor with alopecia areata. The chain uses TRBV5-1 and TRBJ2-7; D is unresolved. Sequences were derived from CD4+ T cells sorted from blood, sampled at week 4, from a patient treated with tofacitinib. The CDR3 region is CASSFQDGYEQYF. CDR3 DNA sequence: TGCGCCAGCAGCTTCCAGGACGGATACGAGCAGTACTTC.